These 26 T cell receptor beta chains share one sample of origin, sequenced in a study of T-cell reconstitution after alpha-beta-depleted transplantation in children. Unique molecular identifiers were incorporated into the prepared TCRbeta library. TCRdb recomputed calls from the PCR reads with MiXCR, one row per CDR3 protein. The sample holds roughly 280,000 distinct CDR3 sequences, approximately 10% seen once. Here the sequenced sample was peripheral blood, taken 180 days after TCRalphabeta/CD19-depleted stem cell transplant. Receptors were obtained from a male patient aged 2-15 years who had a stem cell transplant for chronic granulomatous disease, so the T cells may come from the graft donor.

This clonotype was detected many times. The J gene is TRBJ2-3, the V gene TRBV20-1; D is perhaps TRBD1 (6 bases). V was pared by 5 bases and J by 6 bases, with 15 bases between. CDR3 length: 13 amino acids. Per the germline V gene, CDR1 is DFQATT and CDR2 is SNEGSKA (reference sequence). CDR3 DNA sequence: TGCAGTGCTCCCCAGGGGTATACGGATACGCAGTATTTT. The encoded protein is CSAPQGYTDTQYF.

Ten or more counts support this clonotype. This chain connects TRBV15 to TRBJ2-3, with 9 bases aligning to TRBD2. The V gene end was trimmed by 3 bases and the J gene end by 6 bases; junction bases not matched to a gene: 13. The germline V gene encodes CDR1 LNHNV and CDR2 YYDKDF (reference sequence). The CDR3 extends over 17 amino acids. CDR3 amino acids: CATSRLEGGGGWDTQYF. The CDR3 DNA is TGTGCCACCAGCAGGCTTGAAGGCGGGGGGGGTTGGGATACGCAGTATTTT.

V and J are TRBV19 and TRBJ1-2; no reliable D call. Germline loops: CDR1 LNHDA, CDR2 SQIVND (reference sequence). V shed 4 bases and J shed 12 bases, with 24 bases lying between them. CDR3 length: 15 amino acids. The CDR3 here is CASSNGFGPVRGDTF. CDR3 sequence (DNA): TGTGCCAGTAGTAACGGCTTCGGACCAGTACGAGGCGACACCTTC.

This clonotype was picked up many times. The CDR3 loop reads CASRTSGRARETQYF. CDR3 sequence (DNA): TGTGCCAGCAGGACCAGCGGGAGGGCCCGAGAGACCCAGTACTTC. This chain joins TRBV28 and TRBJ2-5; 10 nucleotides match TRBD2. CDR1 is MDHEN, CDR2 SYDVKM, per germline. Trimming at V came to 6 bases and at J to 4 bases, leaving 8 bases not matched to a gene. This CDR3 contains 15 residues.

This clonotype has at least ten counts. V usage is TRBV28 and J usage is TRBJ2-1, with D unresolved. V lost 6 bases to trimming and J lost 6 bases, with 18 bases between them. This CDR3 contains 15 residues. Germline lookup yields CDR1 MDHEN and CDR2 SYDVKM. The CDR3, as DNA: TGTGCCAGCAGACCCAGAAGGCTGGTTCGCAATGAGCAGTTCTTC. This encodes CASRPRRLVRNEQFF.

This clonotype was picked up many times. This chain connects TRBV12-5 to TRBJ2-7; TRBD2 agrees at 8 bases. V was clipped by 5 bases and J by 3 bases; unmatched bases: 9. Germline loops: CDR1 LGHNT, CDR2 FRNRAP. The CDR3 spans 15 residues. The CDR3 nucleotides are TGTGCTAGTGGTGAGGGAGTAGCGGGGAACTACGAGCAGTACTTC. The encoded protein is CASGEGVAGNYEQYF. Drawing the rest from reference TRBV12-5 and TRBJ2-7, the complete variable domain is DARVTQTPRHKVTEMGQEVTMRCQPILGHNTVFWYRQTMMQGLELLAYFRNRAPLDDSGMPKDRFSAEMPDATLATLKIQPSEPRDSAVYFCASGEGVAGNYEQYFGPGTRLTVT.

Details on this clonotype: A much larger clonotype is one base distant, so this may be a read error. The chain has TRBV24-1 and TRBJ1-2; D not resolved. V lost 3 bases, J lost 12 bases, and 16 bases lay in between. CDR3 length: 13 amino acids. CDR1 is KGHDR, CDR2 SFDVKD, per germline. CDR3 sequence reads: CATSDDSGIPDTF. CDR3 nucleotides: TGTGCCACCAGTGATGACTCCGGGATACCAGACACCTTC.

In this sample, this clonotype turned up many times. V gene TRBV3-1 combines with J gene TRBJ2-7; a possible D gene is TRBD2 (5 bases). The CDR3 runs 16 residues. From germline, CDR1 is LGHDT and CDR2 YNNKEL (reference sequence). With 1 base removed from V and 0 bases from J, the gap between germline ends came to 13 bases. The CDR3 coding sequence is TGTGCCAGCAGCCAAGTCGTGGGAGCTATCTCCTACGAGCAGTACTTC. Protein product: CASSQVVGAISYEQYF.

In this sample, this clonotype turned up many times. This chain links TRBV5-1 with TRBJ1-1; no clear D. The CDR3 runs to 14 residues. V lost 3 bases to trimming and J lost 7 bases, with 16 bases between them. Germline-derived CDR1 and CDR2 are SGHRS and YFSETQ. CDR3 region: CASSYRIESDEAFF. The DNA of the CDR3 is TGCGCCAGCAGCTATCGTATCGAGTCGGATGAAGCTTTCTTT.

This clonotype was seen only a few times. The chain recombines TRBV28 with TRBJ2-1; 7 nucleotides line up with TRBD2. Looked up from germline, CDR1 is MDHEN and CDR2 is SYDVKM. The CDR3 runs 15 residues. Trimming took 3 bases from V and 7 from J; bases not matched to a gene: 9. The CDR3 loop reads CASSLAGGRGNEQFF. The CDR3 nucleotides read TGTGCCAGCAGTTTGGCTGGCGGGAGAGGGAATGAGCAGTTCTTC.

This clonotype was recorded a few times. V and J are TRBV19 and TRBJ1-2; D is unresolved. This CDR3 is 13 amino acids long. Germline-derived CDR1 and CDR2 are LNHDA and SQIVND (reference sequence). The V and J ends lost 5 bases and 4 bases respectively, with 11 bases between them. The CDR3 coding sequence is TGTGCCAGTAGTTTGGTGGGCGGCTATGGCTACACCTTC. Translating it yields CASSLVGGYGYTF.

This clonotype was detected many times. V is TRBV5-6 and J is TRBJ2-7; possibly TRBD2 for D (5 bases). The V gene's germline CDR1 is SGHDT and CDR2 YYEEEE. Deletions cut 0 bases from V and 2 bases from J, with 12 bases between. The CDR3 spans 15 residues. In DNA form, the CDR3 reads TGTGCCAGCAGCTTGGTAGCAGGCGGGCCCTACGAGCAGTACTTC. Its protein is CASSLVAGGPYEQYF. The full variable domain, with the rest looked up from reference TRBV5-6 and TRBJ2-7, is DAGVTQSPTHLIKTRGQQVTLRCSPKSGHDTVSWYQQALGQGPQFIFQYYEEEERQRGNFPDRFSGHQFPNYSSELNVNALLLGDSALYLCASSLVAGGPYEQYFGPGTRLTVT.

Concerning this clonotype itself: Possible read error: a much larger clone is one base away. The genes are TRBV7-7 and TRBJ2-5, with TRBD2 matching over 9 bases. This CDR3 contains 14 residues. The germline CDR1 and CDR2 sequences are SSHAT and FNYEAQ (reference sequence). DNA of the CDR3: TGTGCTAGCAGCCAAACTAGCGGGCAAGAGACCCATTACTTC. Its translation: CASSQTSGQETHYF.

This clonotype was recorded many times. The V and J genes are TRBV6-2 or TRBV6-3 and TRBJ1-1; 7 nucleotides agree with TRBD1. This CDR3 contains 13 residues. The V gene end was trimmed by 2 bases and the J gene end by 4 bases; junction bases not matched to a gene: 1. From germline, CDR1 is MNHEY and CDR2 SVGEGT. The CDR3 is CASSYAGGTEAFF. CDR3 nucleotide sequence: TGTGCCAGCAGTTACGCAGGGGGCACTGAAGCTTTCTTT.

This clonotype was seen many times. This chain joins TRBV20-1 and TRBJ2-7; 13 nucleotides line up with TRBD2. With V trimmed by 5 bases and J by 6 bases, 10 bases remained unmatched. CDR1 and CDR2 (germline): DFQATT, SNEGSKA (reference sequence). This CDR3 spans 15 amino acids. The CDR3 region is CSARGLAGVIGEQYF. CDR3 in DNA: TGCAGTGCTCGCGGACTAGCGGGAGTCATCGGCGAGCAGTACTTC.

This clonotype has a count of ten or more. For the CDR3, the DNA is TGTGCCAGCAGCTTAGGGGACAGGGTTGCCGGGGAGCTGTTTTTT. Residues: CASSLGDRVAGELFF. This chain links TRBV11-2 with TRBJ2-2; 9 bases agree with TRBD1. CDR3 length: 15 amino acids. From germline, CDR1 is SGHAT and CDR2 FQNNGV. Losses at the gene ends were 1 base for V and 6 bases for J; bases not matched to a gene: 3. Full variable domain (outside the CDR3, taken from reference TRBV11-2 and TRBJ2-2): EAGVAQSPRYKIIEKRQSVAFWCNPISGHATLYWYQQILGQGPKLLIQFQNNGVVDDSQLPKDRFSAERLKGVDSTLKIQPAKLEDSAVYLCASSLGDRVAGELFFGEGSRLTVL.

This clonotype showed up many times. The rearrangement uses TRBV7-6 and TRBJ2-2; a possible D gene is TRBD2 (7 bases). V was trimmed by 0 bases and J by 4 bases, leaving 30 bases between them. CDR1 and CDR2 from the germline V gene are SGHVS and FNYEAQ. This CDR3 comprises 22 residues. CDR3 amino acids: CASSLAKSTNVWGGDFTGELFF. As DNA, the CDR3 is TGTGCCAGCAGCTTAGCAAAGTCCACCAACGTTTGGGGGGGCGATTTCACCGGGGAGCTGTTTTTT. The full variable domain, in which reference TRBV7-6 and TRBJ2-2 provide the parts outside the CDR3, is GAGVSQSPRYKVTKRGQDVALRCDPISGHVSLYWYRQALGQGPEFLTYFNYEAQQDKSGLPNDRFSAERPEGSISTLTIQRTEQRDSAMYRCASSLAKSTNVWGGDFTGELFFGEGSRLTVL.

The sample holds a few counts of this clonotype. The chain couples TRBV12-3 or TRBV12-4 to TRBJ2-3; 11 bases line up with TRBD2. This CDR3 has 19 residues. With V trimmed by 8 bases and J by 4 bases, 20 bases remained unmatched. This CDR3 is CASYRRIVGFSGRADTQYF. The CDR3 nucleotides are TGTGCCAGCTACCGTAGGATTGTGGGTTTTAGCGGGAGGGCAGATACGCAGTATTTT.

The table lists this clonotype with many counts. The chain carries TRBV21-1 and TRBJ2-2; the D call TRBD2 from the table was never checked on the DNA. TRBV21-1 is reported as a pseudogene. This CDR3 spans 18 amino acids. DNA of the CDR3: TGTGCCAGCAGCCCCCGGAGGGGGACTAGCGGGTACACCGGGGAGCTGTTTTTT. This codes for CASSPRRGTSGYTGELFF.

At least ten counts were recorded for this clonotype. The V gene is TRBV6-6, the J gene TRBJ2-6, with TRBD1 matching over 8 bases. The CDR3 length is 15 residues. From germline, CDR1 is MNHNY and CDR2 SVGAGI (reference sequence). V was clipped by 6 bases and J by 2 bases; unmatched bases: 3. The DNA of the CDR3 is TGTGCCAGCAGGACGGACAGGGCTGGGGCCAACGTCCTGACTTTC. This codes for CASRTDRAGANVLTF.

This clonotype was found many times. The J gene is TRBJ2-3, the V gene TRBV12-3 or TRBV12-4, with TRBD2 as a possible D gene (6 bases). Between the trimmed V and J ends, which lost 3 bases and 13 bases, there was a span of 14 bases. The CDR3 is made up of 12 amino acids. The CDR3 region has the DNA TGTGCCAGCAGTTTTGAGGCGGGAAAGAAGTATTTT. Its protein is CASSFEAGKKYF.

This clonotype was recorded at least ten times. The chain links TRBV20-1 to TRBJ2-7; D perhaps matches TRBD2 (6 bases). V lost 3 bases and J lost 2, with 14 bases in between. Germline V lookup: CDR1 DFQATT, CDR2 SNEGSKA (reference sequence). This CDR3 comprises 14 residues. CDR3 in amino acids: CSASIDGGAYEQYF. As DNA, the CDR3 is TGCAGTGCTAGCATCGACGGCGGGGCCTACGAGCAGTACTTC.

In this sample, this clonotype turned up many times. This chain connects TRBV7-9 to TRBJ1-2; 8 bases agree with TRBD1. The germline V gene encodes CDR1 SEHNR and CDR2 FQNEAQ (reference sequence). The CDR3 runs 12 residues. J was trimmed by 14 bases and V by 3 bases; bases with no gene match: 8. CDR3 DNA sequence: TGTGCCAGCAGCTTGCAGGGGGCGGTGGTTACCTTC. Protein: CASSLQGAVVTF.

This clonotype was recorded at least ten times. The chain recombines TRBV12-3 or TRBV12-4 with TRBJ2-1; D perhaps matches TRBD1 (5 bases). This CDR3 has 14 residues. Trimming shortened V by 7 bases and J by 3 bases, and 13 bases separated the two germline ends. This CDR3 is CASKRLQGYNEQFF. CDR3 nucleotide sequence: TGTGCCAGCAAACGACTCCAGGGCTACAATGAGCAGTTCTTC.

This clonotype was counted ten times or more. The genes are TRBV27 and TRBJ2-7; D call uncertain. Trimming pared 7 bases from V and 3 bases from J, leaving 13 bases between. This CDR3 has 13 residues. Germline assignment: CDR1 MNHEY and CDR2 SMNVEV (reference sequence). CDR3 sequence reads: CASIIPEDYEQYF. The CDR3 DNA reads as TGTGCCAGCATTATCCCGGAAGACTACGAGCAGTACTTC.

This clonotype came up many times. This rearrangement joins TRBV6-6 to TRBJ2-5; 7 nucleotides line up with TRBD1. Per the germline V gene, CDR1 is MNHNY and CDR2 is SVGAGI (reference sequence). The V and J ends lost 5 bases and 7 bases, in that order; junction bases with no gene match: 7. The CDR3 is 13 residues long. As DNA, the CDR3 is TGTGCCAGCAGTCCCAGACAGGGTGGGACCCAGTACTTC. Its translation: CASSPRQGGTQYF.